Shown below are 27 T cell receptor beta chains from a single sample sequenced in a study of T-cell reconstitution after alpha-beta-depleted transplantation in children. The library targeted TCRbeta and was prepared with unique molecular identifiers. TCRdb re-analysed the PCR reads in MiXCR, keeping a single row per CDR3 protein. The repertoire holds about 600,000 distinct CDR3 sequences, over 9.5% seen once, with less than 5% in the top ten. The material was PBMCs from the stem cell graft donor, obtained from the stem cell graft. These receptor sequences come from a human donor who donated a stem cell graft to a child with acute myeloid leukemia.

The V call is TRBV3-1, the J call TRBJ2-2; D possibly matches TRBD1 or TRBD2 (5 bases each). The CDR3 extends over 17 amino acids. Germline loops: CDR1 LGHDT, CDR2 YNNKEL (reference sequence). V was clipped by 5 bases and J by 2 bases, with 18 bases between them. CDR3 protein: CASSYRIGTLNTGELFF. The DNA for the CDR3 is TGTGCCAGCAGCTATAGGATAGGGACCTTAAACACCGGGGAGCTGTTTTTT.

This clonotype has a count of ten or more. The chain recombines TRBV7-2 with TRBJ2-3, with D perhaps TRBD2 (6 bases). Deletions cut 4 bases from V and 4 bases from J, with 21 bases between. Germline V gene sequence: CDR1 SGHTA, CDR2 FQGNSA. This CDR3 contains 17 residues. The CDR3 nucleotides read TGTGCCAGCAGCTCAGTTGGTCGGGAGTTCGGTCCAGATACGCAGTATTTT. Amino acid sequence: CASSSVGREFGPDTQYF.

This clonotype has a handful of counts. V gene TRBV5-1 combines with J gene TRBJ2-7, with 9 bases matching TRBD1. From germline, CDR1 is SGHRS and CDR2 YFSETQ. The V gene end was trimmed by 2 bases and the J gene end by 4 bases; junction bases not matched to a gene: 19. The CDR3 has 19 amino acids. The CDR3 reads CASSFPLVPDRGPQYEQYF. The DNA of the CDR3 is TGCGCCAGCAGCTTTCCCCTGGTTCCGGACAGGGGCCCCCAATACGAGCAGTACTTC.

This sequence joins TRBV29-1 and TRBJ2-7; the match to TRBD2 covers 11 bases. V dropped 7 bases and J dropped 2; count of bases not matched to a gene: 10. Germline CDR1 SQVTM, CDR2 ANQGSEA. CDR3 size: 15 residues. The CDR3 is CSAGLAVGAAYEQYF. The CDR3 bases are TGCAGCGCGGGACTAGCGGTTGGGGCAGCCTACGAGCAGTACTTC.

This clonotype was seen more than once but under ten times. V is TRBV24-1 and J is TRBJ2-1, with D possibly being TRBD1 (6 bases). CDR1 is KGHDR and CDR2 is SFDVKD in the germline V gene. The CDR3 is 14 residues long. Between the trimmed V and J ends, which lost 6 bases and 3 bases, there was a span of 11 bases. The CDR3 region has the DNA TGTGCCACCAGTCGAGGGGGAGACTACAATGAGCAGTTCTTC. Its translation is CATSRGGDYNEQFF.

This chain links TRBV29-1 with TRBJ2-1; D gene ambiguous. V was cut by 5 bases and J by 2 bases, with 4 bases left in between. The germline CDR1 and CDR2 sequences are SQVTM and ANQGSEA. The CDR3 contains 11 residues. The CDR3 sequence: CSVFTYNEQFF. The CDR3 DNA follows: TGCAGCGTTTTTACCTACAATGAGCAGTTCTTC.

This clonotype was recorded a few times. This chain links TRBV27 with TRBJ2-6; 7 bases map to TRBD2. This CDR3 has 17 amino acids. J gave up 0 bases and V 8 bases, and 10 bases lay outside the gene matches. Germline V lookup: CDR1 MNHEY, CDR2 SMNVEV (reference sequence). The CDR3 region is CASWGGSLSSGANVLTF. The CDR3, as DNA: TGTGCCAGCTGGGGGGGTTCCCTTAGCTCTGGGGCCAACGTCCTGACTTTC. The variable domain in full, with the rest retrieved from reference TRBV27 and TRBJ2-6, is EAQVTQNPRYLITVTGKKLTVTCSQNMNHEYMSWYRQDPGLGLRQIYYSMNVEVTDKGDVPEGYKVSRKEKRNFPLILESPSPNQTSLYFCASWGGSLSSGANVLTFGAGSRLTVL.

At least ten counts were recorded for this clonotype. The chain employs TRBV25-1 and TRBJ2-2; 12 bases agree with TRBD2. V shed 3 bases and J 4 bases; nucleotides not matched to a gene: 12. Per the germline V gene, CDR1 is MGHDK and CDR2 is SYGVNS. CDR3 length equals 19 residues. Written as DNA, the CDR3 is TGTGCCAGCAGTGATCCGGGACTAGCGGGTACCCGAGGCACCGGGGAGCTGTTTTTT. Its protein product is CASSDPGLAGTRGTGELFF.

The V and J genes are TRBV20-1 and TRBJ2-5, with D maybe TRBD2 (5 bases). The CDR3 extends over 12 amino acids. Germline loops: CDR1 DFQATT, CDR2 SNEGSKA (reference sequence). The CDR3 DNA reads TGCAGCTTGGCGCCGACCGTCGGGGCCCAGTACTTC. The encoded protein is CSLAPTVGAQYF.

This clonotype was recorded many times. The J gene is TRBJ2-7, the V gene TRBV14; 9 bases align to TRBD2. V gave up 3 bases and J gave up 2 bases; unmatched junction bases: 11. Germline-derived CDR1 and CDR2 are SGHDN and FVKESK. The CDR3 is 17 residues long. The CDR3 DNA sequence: TGTGCCAGCAGCCAGATTAGGAGGCGGGAGGGTCCCTACGAGCAGTACTTC. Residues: CASSQIRRREGPYEQYF.

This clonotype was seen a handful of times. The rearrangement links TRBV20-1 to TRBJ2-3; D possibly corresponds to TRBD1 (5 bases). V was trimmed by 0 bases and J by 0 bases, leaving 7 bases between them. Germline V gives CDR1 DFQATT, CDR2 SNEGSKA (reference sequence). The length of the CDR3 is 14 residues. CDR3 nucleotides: TGCAGTGCTAGAGACGACAGAAGCACAGATACGCAGTATTTT. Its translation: CSARDDRSTDTQYF.

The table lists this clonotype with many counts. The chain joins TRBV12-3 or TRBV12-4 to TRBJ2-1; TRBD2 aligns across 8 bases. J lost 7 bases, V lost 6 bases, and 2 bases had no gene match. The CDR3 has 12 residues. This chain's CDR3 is CASRTSANEQFF. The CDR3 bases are TGTGCCAGCAGGACTAGCGCAAATGAGCAGTTCTTC.

The CDR3 here is CASSLSPGLGAKYEQYF. Written as DNA, the CDR3 is TGTGCCAGCAGTTTATCCCCCGGGTTGGGGGCGAAGTACGAGCAGTACTTC. The chain couples TRBV28 to TRBJ2-7; TRBD1 might be the D (6 bases). The V gene's germline CDR1 is MDHEN and CDR2 SYDVKM. The V end lost 1 base, the J end lost 4 bases, and 20 bases lay between the germline ends. CDR3 size: 17 residues.

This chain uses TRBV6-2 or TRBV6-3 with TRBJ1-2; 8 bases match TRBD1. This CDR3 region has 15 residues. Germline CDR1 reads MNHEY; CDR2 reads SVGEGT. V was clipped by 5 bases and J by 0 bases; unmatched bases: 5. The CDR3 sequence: CASSNDRGPNYGYTF. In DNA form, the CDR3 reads TGTGCCAGCAGTAATGACAGGGGTCCTAACTATGGCTACACCTTC.

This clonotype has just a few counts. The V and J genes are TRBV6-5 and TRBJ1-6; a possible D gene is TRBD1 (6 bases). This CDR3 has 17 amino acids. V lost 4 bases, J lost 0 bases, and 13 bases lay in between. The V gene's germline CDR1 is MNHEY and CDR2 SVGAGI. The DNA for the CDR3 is TGTGCCAGCAGTTCAGTTACAGGGAGCTCCTATAATTCACCCCTCCACTTT. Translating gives CASSSVTGSSYNSPLHF.

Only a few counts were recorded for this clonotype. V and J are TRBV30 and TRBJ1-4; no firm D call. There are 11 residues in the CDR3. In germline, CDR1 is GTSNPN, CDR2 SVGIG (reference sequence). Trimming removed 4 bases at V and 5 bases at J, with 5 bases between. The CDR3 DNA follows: TGTGCCTGGACGGAGAATGAAAAACTGTTTTTT. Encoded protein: CAWTENEKLFF.

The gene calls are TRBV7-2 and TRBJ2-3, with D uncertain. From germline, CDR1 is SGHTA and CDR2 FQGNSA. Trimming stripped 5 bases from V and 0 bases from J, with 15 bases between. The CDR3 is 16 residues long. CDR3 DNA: TGTGCCAGCAGCCTGATTTCCCGTCCCAGCACAGATACGCAGTATTTT. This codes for CASSLISRPSTDTQYF. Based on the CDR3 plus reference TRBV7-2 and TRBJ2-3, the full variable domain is GAGVSQSPSNKVTEKGKDVELRCDPISGHTALYWYRQSLGQGLEFLIYFQGNSAPDKSGLPSDRFSAERTGGSVSTLTIQRTQQEDSAVYLCASSLISRPSTDTQYFGPGTRLTVL.

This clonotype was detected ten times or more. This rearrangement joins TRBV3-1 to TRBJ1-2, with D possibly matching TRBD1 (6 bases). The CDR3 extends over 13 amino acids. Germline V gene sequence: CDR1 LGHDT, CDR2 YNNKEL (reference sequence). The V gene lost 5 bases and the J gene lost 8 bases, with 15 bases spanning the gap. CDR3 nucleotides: TGTGCCAGCAGCTCCAACAGGGTCGGAGGCTACACCTTC. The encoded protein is CASSSNRVGGYTF.

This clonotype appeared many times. CDR3 loop: CASSLALQGAHGYTF. Here the CDR3 DNA reads TGTGCCAGCAGTTTAGCGTTACAGGGGGCCCATGGCTACACCTTC. This rearrangement joins TRBV12-3 or TRBV12-4 to TRBJ1-2, with TRBD1 identical over 9 bases. The CDR3 has 15 amino acids. V lost 0 bases, J lost 6 bases, and 5 bases stayed unmatched.

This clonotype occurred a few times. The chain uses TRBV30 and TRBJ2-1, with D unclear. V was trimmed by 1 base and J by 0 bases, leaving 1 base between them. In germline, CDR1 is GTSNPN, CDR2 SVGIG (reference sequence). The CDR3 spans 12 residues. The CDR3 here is CAWSDSYNEQFF. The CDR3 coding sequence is TGTGCCTGGAGTGACTCCTACAATGAGCAGTTCTTC.

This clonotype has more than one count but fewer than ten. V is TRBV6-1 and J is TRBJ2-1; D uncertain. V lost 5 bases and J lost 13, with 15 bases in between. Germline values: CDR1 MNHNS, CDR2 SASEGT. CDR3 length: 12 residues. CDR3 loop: CASSLETGSQFF. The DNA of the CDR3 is TGTGCCAGCAGTCTAGAAACTGGAAGCCAGTTCTTC.

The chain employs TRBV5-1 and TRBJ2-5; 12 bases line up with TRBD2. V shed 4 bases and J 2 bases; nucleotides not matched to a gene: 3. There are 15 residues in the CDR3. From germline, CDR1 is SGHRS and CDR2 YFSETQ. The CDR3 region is CASSLTSGGQETQYF. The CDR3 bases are TGCGCCAGCAGCCTGACTAGCGGGGGACAAGAGACCCAGTACTTC.

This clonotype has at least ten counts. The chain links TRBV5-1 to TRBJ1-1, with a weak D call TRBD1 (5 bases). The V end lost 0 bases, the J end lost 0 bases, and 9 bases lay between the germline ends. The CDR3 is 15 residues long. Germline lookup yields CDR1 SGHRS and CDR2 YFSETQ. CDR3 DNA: TGCGCCAGCAGCTTGGTACCAGGGATGAACACTGAAGCTTTCTTT. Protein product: CASSLVPGMNTEAFF.

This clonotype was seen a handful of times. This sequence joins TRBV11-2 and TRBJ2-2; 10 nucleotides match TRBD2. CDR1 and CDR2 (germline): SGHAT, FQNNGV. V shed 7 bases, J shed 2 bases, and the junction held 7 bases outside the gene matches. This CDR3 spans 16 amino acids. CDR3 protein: CASIPAGGFNTGELFF. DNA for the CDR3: TGTGCCAGCATCCCAGCGGGAGGGTTCAACACCGGGGAGCTGTTTTTT.

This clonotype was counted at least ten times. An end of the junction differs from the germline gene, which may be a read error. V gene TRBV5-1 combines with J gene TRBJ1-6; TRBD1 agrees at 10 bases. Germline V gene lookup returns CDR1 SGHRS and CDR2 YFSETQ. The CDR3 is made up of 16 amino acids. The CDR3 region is CASTLTGQGGNSPLHF. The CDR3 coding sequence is TGCGCCAGCACCTTGACAGGACAGGGGGGTAATTCACCCCTCCACTTT.

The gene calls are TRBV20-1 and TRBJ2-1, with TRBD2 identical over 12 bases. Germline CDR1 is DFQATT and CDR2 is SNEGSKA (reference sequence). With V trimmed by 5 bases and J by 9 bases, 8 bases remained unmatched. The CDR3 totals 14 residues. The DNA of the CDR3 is TGCAGTGCTCCGACTAGCGGGAGTAACGGTGAGCAGTTCTTC. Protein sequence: CSAPTSGSNGEQFF.

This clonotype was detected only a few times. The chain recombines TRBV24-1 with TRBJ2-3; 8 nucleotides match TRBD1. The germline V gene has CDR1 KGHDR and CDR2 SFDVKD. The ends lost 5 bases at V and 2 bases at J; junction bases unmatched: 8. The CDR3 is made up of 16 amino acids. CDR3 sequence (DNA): TGTGCCACCAGTGCCCCGACAGGGGCCCCCACAGATACGCAGTATTTT. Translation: CATSAPTGAPTDTQYF.